This T cell receptor (beta chain) was sequenced for a study of shared clonotypes between healthy human individuals (dated by TCRdb to the early 2020s). Background for the entire study: A couple of women and a few men aged 18 to 49 years were included in the cohort. Per donor, three plates each were used for CD4 naive and CD4 memory, two for CD8 naive, and one for CD8 memory. To estimate repertoire size and how much clonotype sharing occurs between individuals, the study deeply sequenced the blood TCR repertoires of five healthy adults. To increase sequencing depth and limit assay-specific biases, different laboratories used diverse techniques to prepare libraries and sequence TCR repertoires. Leukapheresis yielded between about 0.94 and 9.5 billion PBMCs per donor. General conclusions and limits of the study: Sharing across several donors was observed for about 5% of naive CD4, 3% to 3.5% of naive CD8, about 2.5% of memory CD4, and about 0.4% of memory CD8 clonotypes. Higher generation probabilities were observed for clonotypes shared by all four sorted-subset donors than for non-shared clonotypes. Pairwise subsampling indicated that sequencing depth was expected to affect the degree of clonotype sharing among donors. Because the study included only a small number of donors, the genetic and exposure-history diversity represented was limited. Sampling was restricted to blood, and TCR repertoires in tissues likely differ from the TCR repertoires found in blood. Rarefaction of sorted-subset datasets indicated incomplete sequencing despite the large sequencing depth. Naive subsets generally had larger estimated clonotype richness than memory subsets did.

The CDR3 measures 13 amino acids from cysteine to phenylalanine. Only the CDR3 portion is preserved as DNA: 39 bases, with reading frame beginning at the first base. CDR1 SGHTA and CDR2 FQGNSA were looked up in the germline V gene. V loses 5 bases, J loses 2 bases, and the germline ends lie 9 bases apart. Using the deep immunoSEQ assay, TCR CDR3 regions were amplified from genomic DNA by multiplex PCR. Extracted genomic DNA from each cell subset was distributed evenly across all wells of several immunoSEQ 96-well plates, and each plate was treated as a replicate. For sorted subsets, around 200 ng genomic DNA, equal to some 30,000 T cell genomes, was loaded into each replicate PCR. The purified libraries were quantified using a Qubit 3.0 fluorometer, sized with a Bioanalyzer 2100, and then quantified again using the KAPA Library Quantification kit. Each immunoSEQ 96-well plate was sequenced on its own single-read 150-cycle Illumina NextSeq 550 flow cell. As for how the authors treated the data: The immunoSEQ output contained only junctional sequences without quality scores, so filtering could not match that applied to full-length reads. To assign V/J genes and CDR3, sequences were annotated using PyIR, a Python wrapper for IgBLAST v1.9, with IMGT germline references. Reads were removed for weak V/J assignments (E-value above 1e-6), missing CDR3, stop codons, out-of-frame junctions, or ambiguous translated residues. V3J clonotypes were defined by identical inferred V gene, J gene, and CDR3 amino acid sequence. To compute the percentage overlap between repertoires, the number of shared unique clonotypes was divided by the size of the smaller repertoire. Repertoire richness was assessed with RTK rarefaction, the Chao1 estimator, and Recon v2.1 estimates of unobserved clonotypes. Generation probabilities were computed with OLGA for all TCRbeta clonotypes obtained by the gDNA method from several donors. TCRdb carries this immuneACCESS record with in-frame sequences only. Its versions omit some clonotypes, under half of them owing to an unresolved V gene in the studies checked, with the rest unexplained. The V and J calls and clone size are taken from that table; D and trimming were inferred from the DNA. Across this sample there are about 2.3 million clones, with about 92% seen only once. The leading ten clones occupy 0.39% of the sample.

Healthy HIV-negative adults with no recently reported acute infections or vaccinations were included as donors. All donors were Caucasian adults living in Nashville, Tennessee, USA. CD4+ T cells were enriched by magnetic negative selection, after which naive cells were positively selected on CD45RA and the negative fraction was taken as the memory subset. Blood was collected by leukapheresis, and PBMCs were isolated by Ficoll-Histopaque density gradient centrifugation and then cryopreserved in liquid nitrogen vapor phase. Analytical flow cytometry was used to check the purity and quantity of each magnetically sorted T cell population. Each sorted fraction had its genomic DNA isolated and then quantified by UV absorbance on a Nanodrop 2000c. About this clone itself: Its target antigen remains unknown. No per-base quality is available; no much larger clone lies one base away.

This receptor was taken from a man aged 18 to 29 in good health. Some clones in this sample may be carry-over from other donors' samples. The V and J genes are TRBV7-2 and TRBJ2-5; too little of a D gene remains to name it. The specimen sequenced was naive CD4+ T cells from PBMCs. What the cell subset or site label conveys for this sample: CD45RA+ positively selected. The CDR3 here reads CASSPVMQETQYF. The sequenced DNA is TGTGCCAGCAGCCCAGTGATGCAAGAGACCCAGTACTTC.